This TCR beta chain was sequenced in a study of blood T cell repertoires in COVID-19. Whole-study context: Spain, Italy and the United States supplied samples that represented acute and convalescent COVID-19. Sources were T cells, B-cell-depleted T cells, or PBMCs; the material itself was cDNA or gDNA.

Authors' processing steps: How many nucleated cells were present was estimated from reference gene primer amplification. Generated by immunoSEQ multiplex PCR, the TCRdb table keeps only in-frame clones and is missing some. The V and J calls and clone size were taken over from that table, and D and trimming were inferred from the DNA. The sample lists some 190,000 clones, 60% to 85% occurring once. V lost 4 bases to trimming and J lost 9 bases; unmatched junction nucleotides: 4. CDR1 and CDR2 (germline): SGDLS, YYNGEE. This CDR3 is 14 amino acids long. The V call is TRBV9, the J call TRBJ2-1; TRBD2 matches at 13 bases. This clonotype originated in a woman in her 50s with active or convalescent COVID-19. The sequencing sample was made of peripheral blood. In DNA, the CDR3 is TGTGCCAGCAGCCAACTAGCGGGAGGGAGTGAGCAGTTCTTC. This encodes CASSQLAGGSEQFF.